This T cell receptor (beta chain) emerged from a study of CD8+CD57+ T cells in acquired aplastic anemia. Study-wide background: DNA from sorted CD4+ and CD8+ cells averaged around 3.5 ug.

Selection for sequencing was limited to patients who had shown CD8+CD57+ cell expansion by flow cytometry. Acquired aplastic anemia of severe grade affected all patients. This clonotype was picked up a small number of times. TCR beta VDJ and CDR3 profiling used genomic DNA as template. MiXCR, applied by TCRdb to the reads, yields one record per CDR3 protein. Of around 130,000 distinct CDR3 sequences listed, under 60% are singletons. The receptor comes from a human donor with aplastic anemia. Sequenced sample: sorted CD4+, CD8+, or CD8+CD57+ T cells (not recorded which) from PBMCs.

CDR3 sequence: CATSATGADTQYF. As DNA, the CDR3 is TGTGCCACCAGTGCTACAGGCGCAGATACGCAGTATTTT. The chain carries TRBV24-1 and TRBJ2-3; TRBD1 might be the D (5 bases). This CDR3 has 13 amino acids. CDR1 KGHDR and CDR2 SFDVKD come from the germline V gene. Deletions cut 5 bases from V and 4 bases from J, with 9 bases between.